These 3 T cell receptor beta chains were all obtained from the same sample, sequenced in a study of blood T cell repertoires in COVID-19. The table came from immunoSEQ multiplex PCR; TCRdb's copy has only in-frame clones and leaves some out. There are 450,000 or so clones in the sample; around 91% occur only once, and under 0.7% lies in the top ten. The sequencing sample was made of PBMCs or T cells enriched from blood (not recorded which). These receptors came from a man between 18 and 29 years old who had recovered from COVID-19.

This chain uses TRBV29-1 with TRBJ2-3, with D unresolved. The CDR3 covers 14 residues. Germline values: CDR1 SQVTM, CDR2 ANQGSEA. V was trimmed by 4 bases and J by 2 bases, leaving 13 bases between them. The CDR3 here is CSVALVPPTDTQYF. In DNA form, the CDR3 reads TGCAGCGTTGCTCTAGTTCCCCCCACAGATACGCAGTATTTT.

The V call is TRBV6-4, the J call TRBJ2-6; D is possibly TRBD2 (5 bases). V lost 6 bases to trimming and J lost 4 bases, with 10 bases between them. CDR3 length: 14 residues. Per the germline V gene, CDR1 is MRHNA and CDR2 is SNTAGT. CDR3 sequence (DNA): TGTGCCAGCAGCGGAGCGGCCGGGGCCAACGTCCTGACTTTC. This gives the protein CASSGAAGANVLTF.

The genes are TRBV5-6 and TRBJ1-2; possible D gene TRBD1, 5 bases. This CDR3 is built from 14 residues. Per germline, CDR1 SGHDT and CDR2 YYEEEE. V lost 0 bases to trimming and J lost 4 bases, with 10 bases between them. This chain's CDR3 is CASSLDGRAYGYTF. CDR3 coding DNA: TGTGCCAGCAGCTTGGATGGCAGGGCCTATGGCTACACCTTC.